Sequencing of this TCR beta chain was carried out in a study of blood T cell repertoires in COVID-19. Profiled with immunoSEQ multiplex PCR; TCRdb holds only in-frame clones, not every one. The sample has under 250,000 clones; 84% are singletons. This CDR3 spans 13 amino acids. Germline lookup yields CDR1 MNHEY and CDR2 SVGAGI. V was shortened by 2 bases and J by 4 bases, with 8 bases between the two germline ends. The receptor comes from a man in his 60s who had recovered from COVID-19. Source material: PBMCs or T cells enriched from blood (not recorded which). The chain carries TRBV6-5 and TRBJ1-1, with D possibly matching TRBD1 (5 bases). In nucleotides, the CDR3 is TGTGCCAGCAGTTACGCGGGGACCACTGAAGCTTTCTTT. Protein sequence: CASSYAGTTEAFF.